This TCR beta chain derives from a study of shared clonotypes between healthy human individuals. This clone was observed a few times. Libraries were prepared by immunoSEQ multiplex PCR; TCRdb keeps only in-frame clonotypes and omits some of them. The sample includes 550,000 to 800,000 clones, about 74% of them seen just once. The receptor was derived from a woman under 40 in good health. Sequencing was carried out using memory CD4+ T cells sorted from blood. Subset: CD45RA-negative fraction.

For the CDR3, the DNA is TGTGCCAGCAGCCTACGACAGGGGAAGGGGGAAGCTTTCTTT. This codes for CASSLRQGKGEAFF. The chain combines TRBV7-6 with TRBJ1-1; 8 bases agree with TRBD1. The germline V gene has CDR1 SGHVS and CDR2 FNYEAQ. V shed 5 bases and J 8 bases; nucleotides not matched to a gene: 10. This CDR3 region has 14 residues.